This T cell receptor beta chain is from a study of CD8 T cells in ankylosing spondylitis (dated by TCRdb to the late 2010s). Turning to the overall study: The study set out to find disease-linked TCR variants by profiling T cell receptor beta repertoires in ankylosing spondylitis patients and healthy donors. The full study cohort was made up of 25 ankylosing spondylitis patients and roughly 98 healthy donors. Peripheral blood was sampled, and synovial fluid was also collected from ankylosing spondylitis patients.

General findings and caveats noted by the study authors: A TCR beta motif made up of several highly homologous amino acid variants appeared to be characteristic of blood from ankylosing spondylitis patients. The disease-linked clones were reported as significantly enriched in matched synovial fluid samples from ankylosing spondylitis patients. Some motif variants were previously reported in synovial fluid and blood of reactive arthritis patients, suggesting common disease-initiation mechanisms. The disease-linked clones had a CD8+ phenotype and were found at relatively low frequencies in peripheral blood.

Sequenced using an Illumina HiSeq 2500. Quantitative 5'-RACE with molecular barcodes was the method used to prepare the TCR beta libraries. The authors' pipeline ran thus. To identify disease-linked TCR variants, a new computational method was used, one built on a probabilistic model of VDJ rearrangement. The public reads were reanalyzed by TCRdb: fastp trimming at Q25, MiXCR alignment, in-frame beta chains only. Identical CDR3 proteins give one entry, which carries the most common genes and DNA. What appears here as the V and J calls and clone size reflects TCRdb's work, not the paper's. The sample has a few hundred thousand distinct CDR3 sequences on record, approximately 7.3% of them singletons. Of the sample, 13% to 15% is held by the ten largest clones. The CDR3 runs 18 amino acids, cysteine and phenylalanine included. The only DNA kept is the CDR3, 54 bases in frame from the first base. V was cut back by 0 bases and J by 3 bases, leaving a gap of 20 bases between them. Reading the germline V gene gives CDR1 SGHDT and CDR2 YYEEEE.

This clonotype was seen repeatedly, ten times or more. No cognate antigen has been identified for it. No clone much larger than this one lies a single base away; base qualities are absent. The source material was blood, either unsorted or a sorted T cell fraction (not recorded which). The sequence came from a male donor with ankylosing spondylitis. Recombination connected TRBV5-6 to TRBJ2-3; tentative D gene TRBD2, with 7 bases matching. The sequenced DNA: TGTGCCAGCAGCTTGGCAGGGGCAGGGAGTAGCGGGACAGATACGCAGTATTTT. This yields the protein CASSLAGAGSSGTDTQYF.